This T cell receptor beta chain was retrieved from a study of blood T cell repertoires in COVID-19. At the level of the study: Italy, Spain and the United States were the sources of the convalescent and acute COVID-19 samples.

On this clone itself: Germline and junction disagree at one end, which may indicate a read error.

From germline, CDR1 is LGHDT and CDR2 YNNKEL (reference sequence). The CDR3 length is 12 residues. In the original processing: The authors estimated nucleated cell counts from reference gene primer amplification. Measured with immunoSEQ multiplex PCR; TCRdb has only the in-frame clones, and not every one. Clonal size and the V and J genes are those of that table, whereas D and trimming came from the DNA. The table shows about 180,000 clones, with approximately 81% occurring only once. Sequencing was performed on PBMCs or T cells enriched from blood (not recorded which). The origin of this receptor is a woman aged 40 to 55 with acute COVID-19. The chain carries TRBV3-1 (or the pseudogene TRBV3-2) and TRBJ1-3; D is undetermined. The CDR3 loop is CASSQDWARKHF. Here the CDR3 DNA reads TGTGCCAGCAGCCAAGATTGGGCCAGGAAACATTTT.